This T cell receptor (beta chain) was obtained from a study of brain T cells in children with intractable seizures. Time point defined: blood from clinic visit 5 months post-surgery; TSC patient then seizure free. Clones were read by immunoSEQ multiplex PCR, and TCRdb kept only the in-frame ones, dropping some. The data contain under 400,000 clones, over 90% of them singletons. Trimming took off 4 bases at V and 4 bases at J, with 16 bases between the two ends. CDR1 is SNHLY, CDR2 FYNNEI, per germline. The CDR3 has 15 residues. The TCR was taken from a boy in the first two years of life with tuberous sclerosis and intractable seizures. The sequences come from peripheral blood, collected about 5 months after surgery. The chain uses TRBV2 and TRBJ1-2, with D possibly TRBD1 on 5 matching bases. CDR3 nucleotide sequence: TGTGCCAGCAGTGGACCGGGACCCAATAGCTATGGCTACACCTTC. Translation gives CASSGPGPNSYGYTF.